This record covers a single T cell receptor beta chain. Its antigen is not identified. Germline CDR1 is SGHDN and CDR2 is FVKESK. The CDR3 runs to 15 residues. Trimming cost V 4 bases and J 5 bases; bases outside gene matches: 7. These data are taken from a study of T cell responses to AZD1222 COVID-19 vaccine. Across the study: Pooled together were second doses at about 4 or about 12 weeks. Regarding the study as a whole: There were vaccine-associated CD4 TCRs across spike, dominant at 160-218 and 743-854. Elevations in Spike-specific TCR breadth and depth followed administration of two AZD1222 doses.

Profiling relied on immunoSEQ multiplex PCR, and the TCRdb table lists in-frame clones only, not all of them. In the table there are 150,000 to 200,000 clones, roughly 92% of which are singletons. Sequences were derived from peripheral blood, sampled on day 0 of AZD1222 vaccination. The origin of this receptor is an adult in good health. V and J are TRBV14 and TRBJ1-1; 10 nucleotides match TRBD1. The CDR3 region is CASSPRQGAGTEAFF. As DNA, the CDR3 is TGTGCCAGCAGCCCGCGACAGGGGGCAGGGACTGAAGCTTTCTTT.